These T cell receptor beta chains were read from a single sample in a study of T-cell reconstitution after alpha-beta-depleted transplantation in children. TCRdb redid the calling of the PCR reads with MiXCR, one entry per CDR3 protein. Of around 420,000 distinct CDR3 sequences listed, 15% to 20% were seen once; the top ten hold roughly 27%. The specimen was PBMCs, mostly from graft donor cells, collected 360 days after TCRalphabeta/CD19-depleted stem cell transplant. The receptors come from a boy under two years old who had a stem cell transplant for Wiskott-Aldrich syndrome, so the T cells may come from the graft donor. Both conserved end residues are part of each CDR3. D genes are given only for firm matches. Clone sizes are given selectively: once, few, many, or a class where the clone is expanded.

CDR3 length: 13
V gene: TRBV5-1
J gene: TRBJ2-7
D gene: NA
clone size: many
CDR3 protein: CASSPGLPYEQYF
CDR3 DNA: TGCGCCAGCAGCCCCGGACTGCCCTACGAGCAGTACTTC

CDR3 length: 13
V gene: TRBV12-3/TRBV12-4
J gene: TRBJ2-7
D gene: NA
clone size: few
CDR3 protein: CASSLKPPYEQYF
CDR3 DNA: TGTGCCAGCAGCCTAAAACCTCCCTACGAGCAGTACTTC

CDR3 length: 11
V gene: TRBV2
J gene: TRBJ2-1
D gene: NA
clone size: NA
CDR3 protein: CASSEAGERFF
CDR3 DNA: TGTGCCAGCAGTGAAGCGGGGGAGAGGTTCTTC

CDR3 length: 14
V gene: TRBV13
J gene: TRBJ1-1
D gene: NA
clone size: many
CDR3 protein: CASRRGRVNTEAFF
CDR3 DNA: TGTGCCAGCCGACGGGGGCGAGTGAACACTGAAGCTTTCTTT

CDR3 length: 15
V gene: TRBV6-1
J gene: TRBJ2-7
D gene: NA
clone size: NA
CDR3 protein: CASSEGAIWAYEQYF
CDR3 DNA: TGTGCCAGCAGTGAAGGGGCGATTTGGGCCTACGAGCAGTACTTC

CDR3 length: 15
V gene: TRBV3-1
J gene: TRBJ2-4
D gene: NA
clone size: NA
CDR3 protein: CASSQDPTVQNIQYF
CDR3 DNA: TGTGCCAGCAGCCAAGATCCAACCGTTCAAAACATTCAGTACTTC

CDR3 length: 17
V gene: TRBV7-9
J gene: TRBJ2-1
D gene: NA
clone size: NA
CDR3 protein: CASSPYRGKSSYNEQFF
CDR3 DNA: TGTGCCAGCAGCCCCTATAGAGGGAAAAGCTCCTACAATGAGCAGTTCTTC

CDR3 length: 14
V gene: TRBV5-1
J gene: TRBJ2-7
D gene: NA
clone size: NA
CDR3 protein: CATAGTSGNYEQYF
CDR3 DNA: TGCGCCACCGCGGGGACGTCCGGGAACTACGAGCAGTACTTC

CDR3 length: 14
V gene: TRBV5-1
J gene: TRBJ2-5
D gene: TRBD2
clone size: few
CDR3 protein: CASSLDAGVETQYF
CDR3 DNA: TGCGCCAGCAGCTTGGACGCGGGAGTCGAGACCCAGTACTTC

CDR3 length: 15
V gene: TRBV6-5
J gene: TRBJ2-7
D gene: NA
clone size: NA
CDR3 protein: CASSYTPGGFKEQYF
CDR3 DNA: TGTGCCAGCAGTTATACACCCGGCGGTTTCAAAGAGCAGTACTTC

CDR3 length: 15
V gene: TRBV28
J gene: TRBJ2-7
D gene: NA
clone size: NA
CDR3 protein: CASSLLPRIPYEQYF
CDR3 DNA: TGTGCCAGCAGTCTACTCCCGAGAATCCCCTACGAGCAGTACTTC

CDR3 length: 15
V gene: TRBV12-3/TRBV12-4
J gene: TRBJ2-5
D gene: TRBD2
clone size: few
CDR3 protein: CASSPGTSGPQTQYF
CDR3 DNA: TGTGCCAGCAGTCCCGGGACTAGCGGGCCTCAGACCCAGTACTTC

CDR3 length: 14
V gene: TRBV5-1
J gene: TRBJ1-3
D gene: NA
clone size: few
CDR3 protein: CASSLTSSGNTIYF
CDR3 DNA: TGCGCCAGCAGCCTTACATCTTCTGGAAACACCATATATTTT

CDR3 length: 13
V gene: TRBV12-3/TRBV12-4
J gene: TRBJ1-1
D gene: NA
clone size: many
CDR3 protein: CASSLEVFTEAFF
CDR3 DNA: TGTGCCAGCAGTTTGGAAGTGTTCACTGAAGCTTTCTTT

CDR3 length: 14
V gene: TRBV12-3/TRBV12-4
J gene: TRBJ2-7
D gene: TRBD1
clone size: many
CDR3 protein: CASSPRQGFHEQYF
CDR3 DNA: TGTGCCAGCAGTCCCCGACAGGGGTTCCACGAGCAGTACTTC

CDR3 length: 16
V gene: TRBV5-1
J gene: TRBJ2-5
D gene: NA
clone size: NA
CDR3 protein: CASSLTRMAAQETQYF
CDR3 DNA: TGCGCCAGCAGCTTGACACGCATGGCAGCCCAAGAGACCCAGTACTTC

CDR3 length: 13
V gene: TRBV29-1
J gene: TRBJ2-1
D gene: NA
clone size: NA
CDR3 protein: CSAHRGTYNEQFF
CDR3 DNA: TGCAGCGCCCATCGGGGCACCTACAATGAGCAGTTCTTC

CDR3 length: 14
V gene: TRBV7-2
J gene: TRBJ2-5
D gene: TRBD1
clone size: few
CDR3 protein: CASSLAGGLAAQYF
CDR3 DNA: TGTGCCAGCAGCTTAGCAGGGGGCCTAGCAGCCCAGTACTTC

CDR3 length: 18
V gene: TRBV5-1
J gene: TRBJ2-1
D gene: NA
clone size: few
CDR3 protein: CASSLARASSSWDNEQFF
CDR3 DNA: TGCGCCAGCAGCTTGGCCCGGGCTAGTTCCAGTTGGGACAATGAGCAGTTCTTC

CDR3 length: 14
V gene: TRBV5-1
J gene: TRBJ2-1
D gene: NA
clone size: NA
CDR3 protein: CASSFQGKYNEQFF
CDR3 DNA: TGCGCCAGCAGCTTTCAGGGCAAGTACAATGAGCAGTTCTTC

CDR3 length: 15
V gene: TRBV27
J gene: TRBJ2-1
D gene: NA
clone size: NA
CDR3 protein: CASRPARGSYNEQFF
CDR3 DNA: TGTGCCAGCAGGCCCGCCAGGGGCTCCTACAATGAGCAGTTCTTC

CDR3 length: 18
V gene: TRBV11-1
J gene: TRBJ2-2
D gene: NA
clone size: NA
CDR3 protein: CASRPHLPRGQVTGELFF
CDR3 DNA: TGTGCCAGCAGACCACACCTACCGCGGGGACAAGTCACCGGGGAGCTGTTTTTT

CDR3 length: 15
V gene: TRBV7-9
J gene: TRBJ2-3
D gene: TRBD1
clone size: NA
CDR3 protein: CASSPSDRYTDTQYF
CDR3 DNA: TGTGCCAGCAGCCCCTCGGACAGGTACACAGATACGCAGTATTTT

CDR3 length: 15
V gene: TRBV5-1
J gene: TRBJ2-7
D gene: TRBD1
clone size: many
CDR3 protein: CASSPSGTGFREQYF
CDR3 DNA: TGCGCCAGCAGCCCGTCCGGGACAGGCTTTCGGGAGCAGTACTTC

CDR3 length: 13
V gene: TRBV6-5
J gene: TRBJ2-5
D gene: NA
clone size: few
CDR3 protein: CASSWRGQGTQYF
CDR3 DNA: TGTGCCAGCAGTTGGAGGGGGCAGGGGACCCAGTACTTC

CDR3 length: 13
V gene: TRBV4-3
J gene: TRBJ2-5
D gene: TRBD2
clone size: NA
CDR3 protein: CASSRTSKETQYF
CDR3 DNA: TGCGCCAGCAGCCGGACTAGCAAAGAGACCCAGTACTTC

CDR3 length: 15
V gene: TRBV3-1
J gene: TRBJ2-6
D gene: NA
clone size: few
CDR3 protein: CASSQAPGGANVLTF
CDR3 DNA: TGTGCCAGCAGCCAAGCCCCGGGAGGGGCCAACGTCCTGACTTTC

CDR3 length: 14
V gene: TRBV6-1
J gene: TRBJ2-5
D gene: TRBD1
clone size: NA
CDR3 protein: CASSEPDRAETQYF
CDR3 DNA: TGTGCCAGCAGTGAACCGGACAGGGCAGAGACCCAGTACTTC

CDR3 length: 12
V gene: TRBV25-1
J gene: TRBJ2-5
D gene: TRBD1
clone size: few
CDR3 protein: CASSRGWETQYF
CDR3 DNA: TGTGCCAGCAGCAGGGGGTGGGAGACCCAGTACTTC

CDR3 length: 13
V gene: TRBV12-3/TRBV12-4
J gene: TRBJ2-1
D gene: NA
clone size: many
CDR3 protein: CASSLSRNNEQFF
CDR3 DNA: TGTGCCAGCAGTTTATCCAGAAACAATGAGCAGTTCTTC

CDR3 length: 22
V gene: TRBV6-2/TRBV6-3
J gene: TRBJ2-2
D gene: TRBD2
clone size: NA
CDR3 protein: CASSYPHHHRGLVLWNTGELFF
CDR3 DNA: TGTGCCAGCAGTTACCCCCACCACCACCGGGGACTAGTCTTATGGAACACCGGGGAGCTGTTTTTT

CDR3 length: 12
V gene: TRBV5-1
J gene: TRBJ2-7
D gene: NA
clone size: many
CDR3 protein: CASSLDLYEQYF
CDR3 DNA: TGCGCCAGCAGCTTGGATCTTTACGAGCAGTACTTC

CDR3 length: 16
V gene: TRBV5-1
J gene: TRBJ2-1
D gene: TRBD2
clone size: few
CDR3 protein: CASSGSFAGRVNEQFF
CDR3 DNA: TGCGCCAGCAGTGGGTCTTTCGCGGGGAGGGTGAATGAGCAGTTCTTC

CDR3 length: 13
V gene: TRBV12-3/TRBV12-4
J gene: TRBJ2-7
D gene: TRBD1
clone size: many
CDR3 protein: CASSGDRGYEQYF
CDR3 DNA: TGTGCCAGTTCGGGGGACAGGGGCTACGAGCAGTACTTC

CDR3 length: 16
V gene: TRBV5-1
J gene: TRBJ2-3
D gene: TRBD2
clone size: NA
CDR3 protein: CASSLLASGSTDTQYF
CDR3 DNA: TGCGCCAGCAGCTTGCTCGCTAGCGGGAGCACAGATACGCAGTATTTT

CDR3 length: 15
V gene: TRBV5-1
J gene: TRBJ2-2
D gene: TRBD1
clone size: NA
CDR3 protein: CASSAGGANTGELFF
CDR3 DNA: TGCGCCAGCAGCGCAGGGGGCGCGAACACCGGGGAGCTGTTTTTT

CDR3 length: 16
V gene: TRBV4-1
J gene: TRBJ1-1
D gene: TRBD1
clone size: few
CDR3 protein: CASSQAYGQGNTEAFF
CDR3 DNA: TGCGCCAGCAGCCAAGCCTATGGACAGGGGAACACTGAAGCTTTCTTT

CDR3 length: 20
V gene: TRBV2
J gene: TRBJ2-3
D gene: TRBD2
clone size: NA
CDR3 protein: CASSDSALAGVITSTDTQYF
CDR3 DNA: TGTGCCAGCAGTGATTCGGCGCTAGCGGGAGTTATCACTAGCACAGATACGCAGTATTTT

CDR3 length: 14
V gene: TRBV12-3/TRBV12-4
J gene: TRBJ1-1
D gene: NA
clone size: NA
CDR3 protein: CASRFRVLNTEAFF
CDR3 DNA: TGTGCCAGCAGGTTCAGAGTGTTGAACACTGAAGCTTTCTTT

CDR3 length: 14
V gene: TRBV9
J gene: TRBJ2-7
D gene: TRBD1
clone size: NA
CDR3 protein: CASSEGDRLYEQYF
CDR3 DNA: TGTGCCAGCAGCGAGGGGGACAGGCTTTACGAGCAGTACTTC

CDR3 length: 12
V gene: TRBV29-1
J gene: TRBJ2-5
D gene: NA
clone size: NA
CDR3 protein: CSARPGQGTQYF
CDR3 DNA: TGCAGCGCCCGCCCGGGACAAGGGACCCAGTACTTC

CDR3 length: 13
V gene: TRBV7-2
J gene: TRBJ2-7
D gene: NA
clone size: few
CDR3 protein: CASSLALVVEQYF
CDR3 DNA: TGTGCCAGCAGCTTAGCCCTAGTAGTCGAGCAGTACTTC

CDR3 length: 14
V gene: TRBV5-1
J gene: TRBJ2-5
D gene: NA
clone size: NA
CDR3 protein: CASSIGGTQETQYF
CDR3 DNA: TGCGCCAGCAGTATTGGGGGGACCCAAGAGACCCAGTACTTC

CDR3 length: 13
V gene: TRBV20-1
J gene: TRBJ2-7
D gene: TRBD2
clone size: NA
CDR3 protein: CSARPSGRDEQYF
CDR3 DNA: TGCAGTGCTAGACCCAGCGGGAGGGACGAGCAGTACTTC

CDR3 length: 13
V gene: TRBV5-1
J gene: TRBJ2-1
D gene: NA
clone size: NA
CDR3 protein: CASSPNSYNEQFF
CDR3 DNA: TGCGCCAGCAGCCCTAACTCCTACAATGAGCAGTTCTTC

CDR3 length: 15
V gene: TRBV7-8
J gene: TRBJ2-1
D gene: NA
clone size: NA
CDR3 protein: CASSLGGFSYNEQFF
CDR3 DNA: TGTGCCAGCAGCTTAGGTGGGTTCTCCTACAATGAGCAGTTCTTC

CDR3 length: 15
V gene: TRBV5-4
J gene: TRBJ2-7
D gene: TRBD2
clone size: few
CDR3 protein: CASSAGTSSLYEQYF
CDR3 DNA: TGTGCCAGCAGCGCAGGGACTAGCTCTCTCTACGAGCAGTACTTC

CDR3 length: 14
V gene: TRBV7-6
J gene: TRBJ2-1
D gene: NA
clone size: NA
CDR3 protein: CASSLAPGGNEQFF
CDR3 DNA: TGTGCCAGCAGCTTAGCGCCAGGGGGGAATGAGCAGTTCTTC

CDR3 length: 15
V gene: TRBV4-1
J gene: TRBJ1-3
D gene: NA
clone size: few
CDR3 protein: CASSQDTVSGNTIYF
CDR3 DNA: TGCGCCAGCAGCCAAGACACAGTCTCTGGAAACACCATATATTTT

CDR3 length: 12
V gene: TRBV20-1
J gene: TRBJ2-7
D gene: NA
clone size: NA
CDR3 protein: CSAVDSHYEQYF
CDR3 DNA: TGCAGTGCTGTCGACAGTCACTACGAGCAGTACTTC

CDR3 length: 17
V gene: TRBV19
J gene: TRBJ2-7
D gene: NA
clone size: NA
CDR3 protein: CASSISAGSGFSYEQYF
CDR3 DNA: TGTGCCAGTAGTATCAGTGCGGGGTCAGGTTTCTCGTACGAGCAGTACTTC

CDR3 length: 15
V gene: TRBV5-1
J gene: TRBJ2-5
D gene: NA
clone size: NA
CDR3 protein: CASSQPGRVGETQYF
CDR3 DNA: TGCGCCAGCAGCCAACCGGGCAGGGTAGGGGAGACCCAGTACTTC

CDR3 length: 13
V gene: TRBV18
J gene: TRBJ2-7
D gene: NA
clone size: NA
CDR3 protein: CASSPPPRHEQYF
CDR3 DNA: TGTGCCAGCTCACCACCCCCCAGACACGAGCAGTACTTC

CDR3 length: 15
V gene: TRBV4-1
J gene: TRBJ2-1
D gene: NA
clone size: NA
CDR3 protein: CASSQANRGPNRQFF
CDR3 DNA: TGCGCCAGCAGCCAAGCAAACCGGGGCCCAAATCGGCAGTTCTTC

CDR3 length: 14
V gene: TRBV7-9
J gene: TRBJ1-2
D gene: TRBD1
clone size: few
CDR3 protein: CASSPGQGNYGYTF
CDR3 DNA: TGTGCCAGCAGCCCCGGACAGGGTAACTATGGCTACACCTTC

CDR3 length: 12
V gene: TRBV6-1
J gene: TRBJ2-7
D gene: NA
clone size: NA
CDR3 protein: CASRAYPYEQYF
CDR3 DNA: TGTGCCAGCAGGGCGTATCCCTACGAGCAGTACTTC

CDR3 length: 13
V gene: TRBV12-3/TRBV12-4
J gene: TRBJ1-5
D gene: NA
clone size: many
CDR3 protein: CASSVRGGQPQHF
CDR3 DNA: TGTGCCAGCAGTGTACGGGGTGGTCAGCCCCAGCATTTT

CDR3 length: 16
V gene: TRBV5-1
J gene: TRBJ2-1
D gene: TRBD1
clone size: few
CDR3 protein: CASSRFTGATDNEQFF
CDR3 DNA: TGCGCCAGCAGCCGATTTACAGGGGCGACGGACAATGAGCAGTTCTTC

CDR3 length: 12
V gene: TRBV20-1
J gene: TRBJ2-1
D gene: NA
clone size: NA
CDR3 protein: CSASGRRNEQFF
CDR3 DNA: TGCAGTGCTAGCGGGAGAAGAAATGAGCAGTTCTTC